Sequencing of this T cell receptor (beta chain) was carried out in a study of T cell repertoires in cytomegalovirus infection. Across the whole study: Public TCR beta signatures were indicative of both CMV infection and a matching HLA type.

Comment on this clonotype: What it recognizes is unknown.

CDR3 size: 12 residues. Per the germline V gene, CDR1 is SNHLY and CDR2 is FYNNEI. The trim removed 10 bases at V and 2 bases at J, leaving 4 bases unmatched. General study findings and limits: Cumulative public TCR beta family frequency identified CMV carriers with the relevant HLA.

TCRdb independently ran MiXCR on the reads; one entry per CDR3 protein. The repertoire holds 310,000 or so distinct CDR3 sequences, with roughly 26% as singletons. The chain employs TRBV2 and TRBJ1-2; 7 nucleotides align to TRBD1. Material: PBMCs. The TCR originated in a human donor in good health (CMV status not recorded). Some clones in this sample may be carry-over from other donors' samples. The CDR3, as DNA: TGTGCCACCTCGACAGGGAACTATGGCTACACCTTC. Translating gives CATSTGNYGYTF.